What follows are 32 T cell receptor beta chains derived from one specimen sequenced in a study of blood T cell repertoires in COVID-19. Sequencing used immunoSEQ multiplex PCR; TCRdb keeps in-frame clones, though not all of them. The sample yields around 450,000 clones, 90% seen once. Sequencing was performed on PBMCs or T cells enriched from blood (not recorded which). The receptors here all came from a man in his late teens or twenties who had recovered from COVID-19.

This chain connects TRBV2 to TRBJ2-7; 8 bases align to TRBD2. The ends lost 8 bases at V and 7 bases at J; junction bases unmatched: 13. The CDR3 is 14 residues long. Germline CDR1 reads SNHLY; CDR2 reads FYNNEI. CDR3 DNA: TGTGCCAGCTCCCGGGACACCGGCGGGGGGGAGCAGTACTTC. Translation gives CASSRDTGGGEQYF.

The chain employs TRBV24-1 and TRBJ1-5; D might be TRBD1 (6 bases). Germline V gene data show CDR1 as KGHDR and CDR2 as SFDVKD. The CDR3 spans 15 residues. Trimming cost V 3 bases and J 3 bases, with 11 bases left between them. CDR3 nucleotide sequence: TGTGCCACCAGTGATCTGGACAGCGACAATCAGCCCCAGCATTTT. This encodes CATSDLDSDNQPQHF.

The J gene is TRBJ2-7, the V gene TRBV28, with a weak D call TRBD2 (7 bases). The V gene lost 2 bases and the J gene lost 2 bases, with 22 bases spanning the gap. Germline V gene data show CDR1 as MDHEN and CDR2 as SYDVKM. CDR3 length: 18 amino acids. The CDR3 bases are TGTGCCAGCAGTTTAGGGGGGGCAATGGCCCAAACTACCTACGAGCAGTACTTC. Protein product: CASSLGGAMAQTTYEQYF.

The V and J genes are TRBV27 and TRBJ1-2; no reliable D call. This CDR3 contains 14 residues. Germline assignment: CDR1 MNHEY and CDR2 SMNVEV (reference sequence). With 7 bases removed from V and 0 bases from J, the gap between germline ends came to 12 bases. The chain's CDR3 is CASTSYSSNYGYTF. CDR3 DNA: TGTGCCAGCACGAGCTACAGCTCTAACTATGGCTACACCTTC.

This clone was found a few times. The genes are TRBV27 and TRBJ2-1; 9 bases are shared with TRBD1. CDR1 is MNHEY and CDR2 is SMNVEV in the germline V gene (reference sequence). The CDR3 extends over 15 amino acids. After removal of 6 bases from V and 6 bases from J, the junction contained 9 bases not matched to a gene. CDR3 nucleotides: TGTGCCAGCAGGGCGTGGACAGGGGAATTCAATGAGCAGTTCTTC. This sequence encodes CASRAWTGEFNEQFF.

The chain combines TRBV3-1 (or the pseudogene TRBV3-2) with TRBJ1-3; 9 nucleotides line up with TRBD1. CDR3 length equals 15 residues. The V segment lost 1 base and the J segment 2 bases; nucleotides outside the gene matches: 0. The germline V gene has CDR1 LGHDT and CDR2 YNNKEL (reference sequence). The CDR3, as DNA: TGTGCCAGCAGCCAAGGACAGGGGGCTGGAAACACCATATATTTT. It specifies CASSQGQGAGNTIYF.

DNA for the CDR3: TGTGCCAGCAGCGCAGGACTCTTAGACAATGAGCAGTTCTTC. Translation: CASSAGLLDNEQFF. V and J are TRBV9 and TRBJ2-1, with D possibly TRBD2 on 5 matching bases. The CDR3 is made up of 14 amino acids. Trimming removed 3 bases at V and 5 bases at J, with 12 bases between. Germline assignment: CDR1 SGDLS and CDR2 YYNGEE.

The rearrangement links TRBV9 to TRBJ1-2, with 7 bases that match TRBD1. The CDR3 is made up of 13 amino acids. Germline V gene data show CDR1 as SGDLS and CDR2 as YYNGEE. Trimming at V came to 4 bases and at J to 8 bases, leaving 8 bases not matched to a gene. CDR3 loop: CASSPRGTEGYTF. The CDR3 DNA reads TGTGCCAGCAGCCCCAGAGGGACAGAAGGCTACACCTTC.

V usage is TRBV5-8 and J usage is TRBJ1-1, with TRBD1 matching over 9 bases. This CDR3 has 15 amino acids. The germline gives CDR1 SGHTS, CDR2 YDEGEE. With 4 bases clipped from V and 5 bases from J, the junction kept 9 bases outside the gene matches. As DNA, the CDR3 is TGTGCCAGCAGCCCCACGGACAGGGGTTTGACTGAAGCTTTCTTT. Translated: CASSPTDRGLTEAFF.

The genes are TRBV18 and TRBJ1-1; 9 bases map to TRBD1. Germline V lookup: CDR1 KGHSH, CDR2 LQKENI. This CDR3 contains 15 residues. V shed 0 bases, J shed 5 bases, and the junction held 4 bases outside the gene matches. CDR3 sequence reads: CASSPPGQGGTEAFF. The CDR3 bases are TGTGCCAGCTCACCACCGGGACAGGGAGGGACTGAAGCTTTCTTT.

The gene calls are TRBV5-1 and TRBJ1-1; 7 positions match TRBD1. V was clipped by 5 bases and J by 3 bases; unmatched bases: 7. Germline CDR1 reads SGHRS; CDR2 reads YFSETQ. This CDR3 spans 14 amino acids. The CDR3 region is CASRRTGHDTEAFF. In nucleotides, the CDR3 is TGCGCCAGCAGAAGGACAGGTCACGACACTGAAGCTTTCTTT.

J is TRBJ2-7 and V is TRBV5-4; 9 nucleotides match TRBD2. The CDR3 runs 15 residues. V trimming: 0 bases; J trimming: 3 bases; junction bases outside the gene matches: 4. CDR1 SGHNT and CDR2 YYREEE come from the germline V gene (reference sequence). As DNA, the CDR3 is TGTGCCAGCAGCTTGGCTAGCGGGAATCACTACGAGCAGTACTTC. Its protein is CASSLASGNHYEQYF.

The J gene is TRBJ1-1, the V gene TRBV3-1 (or the pseudogene TRBV3-2), with 9 bases that match TRBD1. The CDR3 has 15 amino acids. Germline V lookup: CDR1 LGHDT, CDR2 YNNKEL (reference sequence). Germline trimming cut 1 base from V and 2 bases from J; bases unmatched to any gene: 2. In DNA, the CDR3 is TGTGCCAGCAGCCAAGGGACAGGGGTTAACACTGAAGCTTTCTTT. Amino acid sequence: CASSQGTGVNTEAFF.

The CDR3 here is CASRVAGGSYEQYF. The CDR3 coding sequence is TGTGCCAGCAGGGTAGCGGGAGGCTCCTACGAGCAGTACTTC. The J gene is TRBJ2-7, the V gene TRBV28; 10 bases fit TRBD2. The germline CDR1 and CDR2 sequences are MDHEN and SYDVKM. V lost 6 bases, J lost 0 bases, and 2 bases stayed unmatched. CDR3 size: 14 residues. Combining the CDR3 with reference TRBV28 and TRBJ2-7 gives the whole variable domain DVKVTQSSRYLVKRTGEKVFLECVQDMDHENMFWYRQDPGLGLRLIYFSYDVKMKEKGDIPEGYSVSREKKERFSLILESASTNQTSMYLCASRVAGGSYEQYFGPGTRLTVT.

The chain joins TRBV3-1 (or the pseudogene TRBV3-2) to TRBJ2-3, with D maybe TRBD1 (6 bases). Looked up from germline, CDR1 is LGHDT and CDR2 is YNNKEL (reference sequence). The CDR3 sequence is 14 residues long. V lost 4 bases and J lost 1, with 9 bases in between. The CDR3 region is CASSRRQGTDTQYF. Here the CDR3 DNA reads TGTGCCAGCAGCCGACGACAGGGCACAGATACGCAGTATTTT.

This rearrangement joins TRBV7-9 to TRBJ2-7; the match to TRBD2 covers 11 bases. J lost 3 bases, V lost 5 bases, and 9 bases had no gene match. Per germline, CDR1 SEHNR and CDR2 FQNEAQ (reference sequence). CDR3 length equals 16 residues. CDR3 protein: CASSPAGLAGGYEQYF. In nucleotides, the CDR3 is TGTGCCAGCAGCCCCGCCGGGCTAGCGGGAGGCTACGAGCAGTACTTC.

The genes are TRBV5-1 and TRBJ2-5; 10 bases map to TRBD2. CDR1 and CDR2 (germline): SGHRS, YFSETQ. This CDR3 comprises 15 residues. The ends lost 4 bases at V and 2 bases at J; junction bases unmatched: 5. DNA for the CDR3: TGCGCCAGCAGCGGTAGCGGGAGGCCACAAGAGACCCAGTACTTC. Protein: CASSGSGRPQETQYF.

This clone was found once. V and J are TRBV3-1 (or the pseudogene TRBV3-2) and TRBJ1-2; D not resolved. With 1 base removed from V and 6 bases from J, the gap between germline ends came to 12 bases. The germline V gene encodes CDR1 LGHDT and CDR2 YNNKEL (reference sequence). The CDR3 spans 14 residues. This CDR3 is CASSQGGIIHGYTF. CDR3 in DNA: TGTGCCAGCAGCCAAGGAGGGATAATCCATGGCTACACCTTC.

This sequence joins TRBV10-3 and TRBJ1-3; D might be TRBD1 (5 bases). The V end lost 3 bases, the J end lost 4 bases, and 13 bases lay between the germline ends. The CDR3 covers 15 residues. Germline assignment: CDR1 ENHRY and CDR2 SYGVKD. The DNA of the CDR3 is TGTGCCATCAGTGATCCAGGGAAGGCGGGAAACACCATATATTTT. As protein: CAISDPGKAGNTIYF.

This clone was seen once. The J gene is TRBJ2-1, the V gene TRBV30; 11 bases match TRBD2. Germline V lookup: CDR1 GTSNPN, CDR2 SVGIG (reference sequence). With 1 base clipped from V and 14 bases from J, the junction kept 10 bases outside the gene matches. The CDR3 runs 14 residues. CDR3 DNA: TGTGCCTGGAGTGGCCTAGCGGGAGGCCTGAGCAAGTTCTTC. Translation: CAWSGLAGGLSKFF. Drawing the rest from reference TRBV30 and TRBJ2-1, the complete variable domain is SQTIHQWPATLVQPVGSPLSLECTVEGTSNPNLYWYRQAAGRGLQLLFYSVGIGQISSEVPQNLSASRPQDRQFILSSKKLLLSDSGFYLCAWSGLAGGLSKFFGPGTRLTVL.

The table lists this clone with a few counts. The chain recombines TRBV19 with TRBJ1-2, with 8 bases fitting TRBD1. The germline gives CDR1 LNHDA, CDR2 SQIVND (reference sequence). Trimming removed 2 bases from V and 0 bases from J; junction bases left unmatched: 14. This CDR3 contains 19 residues. The CDR3 sequence: CASSILRDRRLPSNYGYTF. The CDR3 coding sequence is TGTGCCAGTAGTATACTCCGGGACAGGCGCCTACCTTCTAACTATGGCTACACCTTC.

This clone occurred once. A read error may produce the germline difference seen at one junction end. This rearrangement joins TRBV5-1 to TRBJ2-1, with 8 nucleotides matching TRBD2. CDR1 is SGHRS, CDR2 YFSETQ, per germline. The CDR3 length is 12 residues. The CDR3 region has the DNA TGCGCCAGCAGCTGGGGGGGACTAGAGCGGTTCTTC. Translated, it gives CASSWGGLERFF.

The chain employs TRBV11-3 and TRBJ2-5; D remains ambiguous. The CDR3 length is 11 residues. Trimming removed 5 bases at V and 7 bases at J, with 8 bases between. The germline CDR1 and CDR2 sequences are SGHNT and YENEEA. DNA of the CDR3: TGTGCCAGCAGCCGTGGCGGGACCCAGTACTTC. Amino acid sequence: CASSRGGTQYF.

V gene TRBV9 combines with J gene TRBJ2-1; possibly TRBD2 for D (6 bases). Germline V gene lookup returns CDR1 SGDLS and CDR2 YYNGEE. V lost 0 bases, J lost 7 bases, and 11 bases lay in between. CDR3 length: 14 residues. The CDR3 loop is CASSVGEGRNEQFF. The CDR3 DNA follows: TGTGCCAGCAGCGTAGGAGAAGGGAGGAATGAGCAGTTCTTC.

The rearrangement uses TRBV7-9 and TRBJ1-5, with a possible D match to TRBD1 (5 bases). V lost 5 bases, J lost 4 bases, and 21 bases lay in between. Per germline, CDR1 SEHNR and CDR2 FQNEAQ (reference sequence). The CDR3 runs 17 residues. In DNA form, the CDR3 reads TGTGCCAGCAGCGCAGTTGGGCCCACAGGCCTTAATCAGCCCCAGCATTTT. Its translation is CASSAVGPTGLNQPQHF.

This clone was observed a single time. This rearrangement joins TRBV6-5 to TRBJ1-1, with D perhaps TRBD1 (5 bases). Trimming took off 8 bases at V and 3 bases at J, with 10 bases between the two ends. Germline V gene lookup returns CDR1 MNHEY and CDR2 SVGAGI. CDR3 length: 12 amino acids. DNA of the CDR3: TGTGCCAGCCCTACGGGGGACACTGAAGCTTTCTTT. Residues: CASPTGDTEAFF.

The rearrangement uses TRBV2 and TRBJ1-2; TRBD1 matches 9 bases. Germline CDR1 and CDR2: SNHLY and FYNNEI. J was trimmed by 7 bases and V by 8 bases; bases with no gene match: 8. The CDR3 length is 13 residues. The CDR3 sequence is CASEQGAIFGYTF. CDR3 DNA sequence: TGTGCCAGCGAACAGGGGGCAATTTTTGGCTACACCTTC.

This clone occurred once. The gene calls are TRBV11-2 and TRBJ1-1; no definite D call. Germline CDR1 and CDR2: SGHAT and FQNNGV. Trimming pared 0 bases from V and 2 bases from J, leaving 4 bases between. CDR3 size: 13 residues. The CDR3 region has the DNA TGTGCCAGCAGCTTAGATATTAACACTGAAGCTTTCTTT. Amino acids: CASSLDINTEAFF. The full variable domain, with the rest looked up from reference TRBV11-2 and TRBJ1-1, is EAGVAQSPRYKIIEKRQSVAFWCNPISGHATLYWYQQILGQGPKLLIQFQNNGVVDDSQLPKDRFSAERLKGVDSTLKIQPAKLEDSAVYLCASSLDINTEAFFGQGTRLTVV.

The V call is TRBV5-4, the J call TRBJ1-3; 7 bases are shared with TRBD1. The CDR3 consists of 14 residues. The V segment lost 6 bases and the J segment 2 bases; nucleotides outside the gene matches: 5. The V gene's germline CDR1 is SGHNT and CDR2 YYREEE (reference sequence). This CDR3 is CASTGTGAGNTIYF. For the CDR3, the DNA is TGTGCCAGCACCGGAACAGGGGCTGGAAACACCATATATTTT. The full variable domain, rest sourced from reference TRBV5-4 and TRBJ1-3, is ETGVTQSPTHLIKTRGQQVTLRCSSQSGHNTVSWYQQALGQGPQFIFQYYREEENGRGNFPPRFSGLQFPNYSSELNVNALELDDSALYLCASTGTGAGNTIYFGEGSWLTVV.

CDR3 protein: CASSVGVTGRSPLHF. DNA of the CDR3: TGTGCCAGCAGCGTAGGGGTGACAGGGAGGTCACCCCTCCACTTT. The gene calls are TRBV9 and TRBJ1-6; 7 bases agree with TRBD1. CDR3 length: 15 residues. The ends lost 0 bases at V and 10 bases at J; junction bases unmatched: 7. CDR1 and CDR2 from the germline V gene are SGDLS and YYNGEE.

This clone was observed once. The J gene is TRBJ2-7, the V gene TRBV28; 8 bases match TRBD2. The CDR3 has 15 amino acids. Trimming at V came to 6 bases and at J to 0 bases, leaving 7 bases not matched to a gene. Germline assignment: CDR1 MDHEN and CDR2 SYDVKM. The CDR3 reads CASRRLAGLSYEQYF. Written as DNA, the CDR3 is TGTGCCAGCAGACGGCTAGCGGGCCTCTCCTACGAGCAGTACTTC.

The rearrangement joins TRBV27 to TRBJ2-7, with D perhaps matching TRBD2 (6 bases). Germline V gives CDR1 MNHEY, CDR2 SMNVEV (reference sequence). The length of the CDR3 is 13 residues. Between the trimmed V and J ends, which lost 6 bases and 3 bases, there was a span of 12 bases. The CDR3 spells CASRGGIIYEQYF. DNA for the CDR3: TGTGCCAGCAGGGGGGGTATAATCTACGAGCAGTACTTC.